The clone carrying this TCR beta chain has at least ten counts. Its antigen is undetermined. Unique molecular identifiers were incorporated into the prepared TCRbeta library. TCRdb re-called the PCR reads with MiXCR, one entry per CDR3 protein. The sample yields about 200,000 distinct CDR3 sequences, around 7% seen once. The entry originates in a study of T-cell reconstitution after alpha-beta-depleted transplantation in children. Study-wide results and limits: Expanded graft clones numbering several hundred reportedly gave rise to alpha-beta T cells about two months after transplant. T-cell counts and diversity were attributed mostly to newly produced T cells one year after transplant.

Sequenced here: PBMCs, sampled before TCRalphabeta/CD19-depleted stem cell transplant. This sequence was found in a boy between 2 and 10 years old with acute lymphoblastic leukemia, due to receive a stem cell transplant.

The CDR3 DNA sequence: TGTGCCAGCAGCTTAAGTCAGGGGACCGCTTTCTTT. The encoded protein is CASSLSQGTAFF. This chain connects TRBV7-8 to TRBJ1-1; D perhaps matches TRBD1 (6 bases). CDR3 length: 12 residues. CDR1 is SGHVS, CDR2 FQNEAQ, per germline. V lost 2 bases to trimming and J lost 11 bases, with 12 bases between them.